One sample yielded the 5 T cell receptor beta chains listed below, sequenced in a study of T cells in Graves' hyperthyroidism and ophthalmopathy. Template material for amplifying TCR beta CDR3 regions consisted of RNA transcripts. HTBI primers were used for first-round RT-PCR of the TCR CDR3. One entry per CDR3 protein results from TCRdb running MiXCR on the multiplex PCR reads. The sample consists of approximately 400,000 distinct CDR3 sequences, 14% of them appearing once. Source material: blood. These receptors were obtained from a woman aged 25 to 39 with Graves' ophthalmopathy.

This clonotype came up many times. The chain employs TRBV5-5 and TRBJ2-2; 9 nucleotides line up with TRBD1. The length of the CDR3 is 15 residues. Trimming cost V 2 bases and J 4 bases; bases outside gene matches: 3. Germline V CDR1 and CDR2: SGHKS, YYEKEE (reference sequence). The CDR3 coding sequence is TGTGCCAGCAGCTTAAGGACAGGGGCCACCGGGGAGCTGTTTTTT. It is translated as CASSLRTGATGELFF.

The CDR3 region has the DNA TGTGCCAGCAGCCCTTGGACAGGGGGCCGGCAGCCCCAGCATTTT. It specifies CASSPWTGGRQPQHF. The chain joins TRBV7-2 to TRBJ1-5; 11 nucleotides align to TRBD1. The CDR3 consists of 15 residues. Germline V gives CDR1 SGHTA, CDR2 FQGNSA. V was clipped by 5 bases and J by 7 bases; unmatched bases: 7.

CDR3 DNA sequence: TGTGCCAGCAGGGGACTTGACAGCCTGTCCTACGAGCAGTACTTC. Translation gives CASRGLDSLSYEQYF. The rearrangement uses TRBV6-1 and TRBJ2-7, with D possibly being TRBD2 (6 bases). This CDR3 is built from 15 residues. Trimming cost V 6 bases and J 1 base, with 16 bases left between them. Germline CDR1 and CDR2: MNHNS and SASEGT.

V gene TRBV20-1 combines with J gene TRBJ2-4; D gene unclear. V was cut by 0 bases and J by 6 bases, with 12 bases left in between. The CDR3 has 14 amino acids. Germline CDR1 is DFQATT and CDR2 is SNEGSKA (reference sequence). CDR3 in DNA: TGCAGTGCTAGAGATACCCAGGCTCGAAACATTCAGTACTTC. It codes for CSARDTQARNIQYF.

The genes are TRBV5-6 and TRBJ1-1, with TRBD1 as a possible D gene (5 bases). CDR1 and CDR2 from the germline V gene are SGHDT and YYEEEE. This CDR3 spans 12 amino acids. Trimming removed 5 bases from V and 7 bases from J, with 12 bases in between. The CDR3 spells CASRAGLDEAFF. In DNA form, the CDR3 reads TGTGCCAGCAGGGCAGGGTTGGATGAAGCTTTCTTT.